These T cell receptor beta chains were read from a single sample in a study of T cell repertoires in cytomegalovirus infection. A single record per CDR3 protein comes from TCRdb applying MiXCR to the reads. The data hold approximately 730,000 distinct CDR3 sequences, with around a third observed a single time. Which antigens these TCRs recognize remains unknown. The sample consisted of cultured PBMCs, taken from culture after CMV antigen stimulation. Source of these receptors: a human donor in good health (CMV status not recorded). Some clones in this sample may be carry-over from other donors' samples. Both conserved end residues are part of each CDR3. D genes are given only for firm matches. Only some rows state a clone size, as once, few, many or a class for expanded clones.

CASSSGELDSRGTEAFF	TGTGCCAGCAGCTCGGGGGAGCTAGACAGCCGGGGAACTGAAGCTTTCTTT	TRBV11-2	TRBJ1-1	.	17	.
CASSLGTGGYPSYEQYF	TGTGCCAGCAGCTTAGGGACAGGGGGTTACCCCTCCTACGAGCAGTACTTC	TRBV11-2	TRBJ2-7	TRBD1	17	.
CSAREGASYEQYF	TGCAGTGCGAGAGAAGGGGCCTCCTACGAGCAGTACTTC	TRBV20-1	TRBJ2-7	.	13	.
CSVAGQGANYGYTF	TGCAGCGTTGCGGGCCAGGGAGCTAACTATGGCTACACCTTC	TRBV29-1	TRBJ1-2	.	14	few
CASSRPRGETQYF	TGTGCCAGCAGTCGCCCAAGGGGAGAGACCCAGTACTTC	TRBV6-5	TRBJ2-5	.	13	few
CASSEGRGFYEQYF	TGTGCCAGCAGTGAAGGCAGGGGGTTCTACGAGCAGTACTTC	TRBV25-1	TRBJ2-7	TRBD1	14	.
CASSLEGAGTEAFF	TGCGCCAGCAGCTTGGAGGGGGCTGGCACTGAAGCTTTCTTT	TRBV5-1	TRBJ1-1	TRBD1	14	.
CASSLQGQADQPQHF	TGTGCCAGCAGCTTACAAGGACAGGCCGATCAGCCCCAGCATTTT	TRBV7-2	TRBJ1-5	TRBD1	15	many
CASSQRRGGVWETQYF	TGCGCCAGCAGCCAACGGCGTGGAGGGGTTTGGGAGACCCAGTACTTC	TRBV4-1	TRBJ2-5	.	16	.
CSASRPETDTQYF	TGCAGTGCTAGTCGGCCCGAGACAGATACGCAGTATTTT	TRBV20-1	TRBJ2-3	.	13	few
CASSRGLAAQYEQYF	TGTGCCAGTAGTCGGGGACTAGCGGCCCAATACGAGCAGTACTTC	TRBV19	TRBJ2-7	TRBD2	15	.
CASSVRPGAAEGSTDTQYF	TGTGCCAGCAGCGTACGCCCGGGGGCGGCCGAAGGGAGCACAGATACGCAGTATTTT	TRBV9	TRBJ2-3	.	19	once
CASRRPGPKYTEQFF	TGTGCCAGCAGACGACCGGGACCCAAGTACACTGAGCAGTTCTTC	TRBV11-2	TRBJ2-1	.	15	.
CASSGQYEKLFF	TGTGCCAGCAGTGGACAGTATGAAAAACTGTTTTTT	TRBV6-1	TRBJ1-4	.	12	few
CASSLAGGLFKNQPQHF	TGTGCCAGTAGTCTAGCTGGGGGCCTTTTTAAAAATCAGCCCCAGCATTTT	TRBV19	TRBJ1-5	.	17	.
CASSSGSMANYGYTF	TGTGCCAGCAGCTCGGGTAGCATGGCTAACTATGGCTACACCTTC	TRBV7-2	TRBJ1-2	.	15	many
CASSLGSRGYTF	TGTGCCAGCAGTTTAGGATCCCGTGGCTACACCTTC	TRBV12-3/TRBV12-4	TRBJ1-2	.	12	few
CSARSHSETQYF	TGCAGTGCTAGATCCCACTCAGAGACCCAGTACTTC	TRBV20-1	TRBJ2-5	.	12	.
CATSREGGSHEQYF	TGTGCCACCAGCAGGGAGGGGGGTAGCCACGAGCAGTACTTC	TRBV15	TRBJ2-7	.	14	.
CASLGRAASSYNEQFF	TGTGCCAGCTTGGGCCGCGCTGCAAGCTCCTACAATGAGCAGTTCTTC	TRBV28	TRBJ2-1	.	16	few
CASSDRLGTGTDTQYF	TGTGCCAGCAGCGACCGTCTTGGGACAGGCACAGATACGCAGTATTTT	TRBV6-5	TRBJ2-3	TRBD1	16	.
CASSRQGPETEAFF	TGTGCCAGCAGTCGACAGGGGCCGGAGACTGAAGCTTTCTTT	TRBV2	TRBJ1-1	TRBD1	14	few
CASSLDQVPEQYF	TGTGCCAGCAGCTTGGACCAGGTTCCCGAGCAGTACTTC	TRBV7-4	TRBJ2-7	.	13	few
CASSNPDSHEQYF	TGTGCCAGCAGTAATCCGGACAGTCACGAGCAGTACTTC	TRBV6-1	TRBJ2-7	.	13	few
CASSHQREGTYEQYF	TGTGCCAGCAGCCACCAGCGGGAGGGCACCTACGAGCAGTACTTC	TRBV5-6	TRBJ2-7	TRBD2	15	.
CASSLRRRGNQETQYF	TGTGCCAGCAGCTTACGACGGCGCGGGAACCAAGAGACCCAGTACTTC	TRBV7-2	TRBJ2-5	.	16	.
CASSLGLAAKNYNEQFF	TGTGCCAGCAGCTTAGGGCTAGCGGCAAAAAACTACAATGAGCAGTTCTTC	TRBV7-9	TRBJ2-1	TRBD2	17	.
CASSYSAGGFNSPLHF	TGTGCCAGCAGTTACTCAGCAGGGGGCTTTAATTCACCCCTCCACTTT	TRBV6-5	TRBJ1-6	TRBD1	16	.
CASSPRWSSDSPLHF	TGTGCCAGCAGCCCACGCTGGAGCTCCGATTCACCCCTCCACTTT	TRBV7-2	TRBJ1-6	.	15	many
CASSYSGDQETQYF	TGTGCCAGCAGTTATTCAGGGGACCAAGAGACCCAGTACTTC	TRBV6-9	TRBJ2-5	.	14	few
CASSYSFRETQYF	TGTGCCAGCAGTTACTCATTTAGGGAGACCCAGTACTTC	TRBV6-6	TRBJ2-5	.	13	.
CASANPGNLYNSPLHF	TGTGCCAGCGCCAACCCAGGGAACCTATATAATTCACCCCTCCACTTT	TRBV28	TRBJ1-6	.	16	few
CASSFPSGQGFSKTQYF	TGTGCCAGCAGTTTCCCTTCGGGACAGGGCTTCTCAAAGACCCAGTACTTC	TRBV28	TRBJ2-5	TRBD1	17	.
CSAPRDGDQPQHF	TGCAGTGCTCCCCGGGACGGGGATCAGCCCCAGCATTTT	TRBV20-1	TRBJ1-5	.	13	.
CASRLYGGVNTGELFF	TGTGCCAGCCGCCTATACGGGGGGGTCAACACCGGGGAGCTGTTTTTT	TRBV7-8	TRBJ2-2	TRBD2	16	many
CASSWWGTNTGELFF	TGTGCCAGCAGTTGGTGGGGCACGAACACCGGGGAGCTGTTTTTT	TRBV12-3/TRBV12-4	TRBJ2-2	.	15	.
CATEFEGGYGYTF	TGTGCCACTGAATTCGAGGGCGGGTATGGCTACACCTTC	TRBV10-3	TRBJ1-2	.	13	.
CASRPTQFNYGYTF	TGTGCCAGCAGGCCAACTCAGTTTAACTATGGCTACACCTTC	TRBV6-5	TRBJ1-2	.	14	.
CASSLEAGGHNEQFF	TGTGCCAGCAGTTTAGAAGCGGGGGGTCACAATGAGCAGTTCTTC	TRBV12-3/TRBV12-4	TRBJ2-1	TRBD2	15	.